This entry describes one TCR beta chain. These data come from a study of blood T cell repertoires in COVID-19. Overall study: Nucleic acid was either cDNA or gDNA, and it came from T cells, B-cell-depleted T cells, or PBMCs.

Source study methods: Reference gene primer amplification gave estimated nucleated cell counts. Data came from immunoSEQ multiplex PCR; TCRdb stores just in-frame clones and leaves some out. From that table come the V and J calls and clone size; the DNA was used to work out D and trimming. Of 15,000 or so clones in the sample, about 90% were seen once. V gave up 5 bases and J gave up 4 bases; unmatched junction bases: 7. The CDR3 has 16 amino acids. Germline CDR1 reads MDHEN; CDR2 reads SYDVKM. The receptor comes from a human donor in a cohort sampled during active COVID-19. Source material: peripheral blood. The chain joins TRBV28 to TRBJ2-2, with 10 bases that match TRBD1. The CDR3 DNA reads TGTGCCAGCAGTCAATGGGACAGGGGTTCCACCGGGGAGCTGTTTTTT. As protein: CASSQWDRGSTGELFF. The variable domain in full, with the rest retrieved from reference TRBV28 and TRBJ2-2, is DVKVTQSSRYLVKRTGEKVFLECVQDMDHENMFWYRQDPGLGLRLIYFSYDVKMKEKGDIPEGYSVSREKKERFSLILESASTNQTSMYLCASSQWDRGSTGELFFGEGSRLTVL.